The present entry profiles one T cell receptor beta chain with its context. Its matching antigen is unknown. The study amplified TCR beta CDR3 regions using RNA transcripts. An opening RT-PCR round employed HTBI primers and preceded a second-round multiplex PCR. TCRdb passed the multiplex PCR reads through MiXCR, listing each CDR3 protein once. The data contain about 1.1 million distinct CDR3 sequences, roughly 35% of them seen just once; the ten biggest clones take up roughly 11%. Germline V gives CDR1 SGHTA, CDR2 FQGNSA. This CDR3 is 16 amino acids long. Trimming cost V 1 base and J 8 bases, with 20 bases left between them. These data originate in a study of Graves' ophthalmopathy and Graves' hyperthyroidism. Study overall: No ophthalmopathy within 18 months of follow-up signified stable hyperthyroidism. Study-wide findings and caveats: Most thyroid clonotypes with frequency above 0.001 were detected in blood too. As the model predicted ophthalmopathy progression, it achieved a sensitivity of 70% to 71% and a specificity of around 73%.

The chain uses TRBV7-2 and TRBJ1-2; possibly TRBD1 for D (5 bases). The receptor's source is an adult man with Graves' hyperthyroidism. Material: peripheral blood or thyroid tissue (not recorded which). CDR3 sequence: CASSLELAGNSRGYTF. CDR3 bases: TGTGCCAGCAGCTTAGAGCTAGCAGGGAATTCGAGGGGCTACACCTTC.